The sequence of this TCR beta chain was determined in a study of Ad26.COV2.S vaccination and SARS-CoV-2 variants. Sequencing was performed with immunoSEQ multiplex PCR; in TCRdb, only in-frame clones are kept and a portion is missing. The sample includes under 150,000 clones, roughly 90% of them seen just once. The germline CDR1 and CDR2 sequences are MNHEY and SVGEGT. V lost 4 bases, J lost 3 bases, and 6 bases stayed unmatched. The CDR3 runs to 15 residues. Sample: peripheral blood, taken after recovery from COVID-19. The rearrangement joins TRBV6-2 or TRBV6-3 to TRBJ1-2; 9 bases line up with TRBD1. This TCR came from a human donor who had recovered from COVID-19. CDR3 bases: TGTGCCAGCAGTTTAACCGGGACAGGGCACTATGGCTACACCTTC. Protein sequence: CASSLTGTGHYGYTF.